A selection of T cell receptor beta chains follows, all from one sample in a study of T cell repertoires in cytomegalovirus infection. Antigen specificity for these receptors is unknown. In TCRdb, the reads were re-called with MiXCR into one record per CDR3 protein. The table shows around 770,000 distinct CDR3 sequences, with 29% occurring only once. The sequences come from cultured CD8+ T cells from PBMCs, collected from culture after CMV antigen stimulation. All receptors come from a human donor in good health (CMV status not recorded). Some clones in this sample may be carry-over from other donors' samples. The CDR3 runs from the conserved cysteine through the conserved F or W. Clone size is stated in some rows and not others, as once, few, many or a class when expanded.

CASSPGLGGSSYEQYF,TRBV5-6,.,TRBJ2-7
CASSLPTGGPTGELFF,TRBV7-9,.,TRBJ2-2
CASSRTGNQPQHF,TRBV7-8,many,TRBJ1-5
CASSLVGDNSGRFF,TRBV7-9,.,TRBJ2-1
CASSYSDRNTEAFF,TRBV6-6,many,TRBJ1-1
CASSYLPFGRGIQYEQFF,TRBV6-2/TRBV6-3,.,TRBJ2-1
CASSLSRGGIPEAFF,TRBV27,many,TRBJ1-1
CATSSRNEGDSLYNEQFF,TRBV15,.,TRBJ2-1
CASSYETDLSYNEQFF,TRBV6-5,.,TRBJ2-1
CASSQDTGREKLFF,TRBV4-3,few,TRBJ1-4